This TCR beta chain emerged from a study of human T cells and chemical hapten exposure. Study at large: TCR yields differed between samples (mainly from small differences in pooled library volume).

CDR1 is SSHAT, CDR2 FNYEAQ, per germline (reference sequence). CDR3 size: 15 residues. Documented time point: patch test 1, 2 weeks after DPC sensitization. Treatment denoted: therapeutic diphenylcyclopropenone sensitization with weekly scalp DPC. Donation of samples came from alopecia patients who were 18 to 70 years old and suitable for DPC. A few counts support this clonotype. Its antigen is unknown. The junction and the germline gene differ at one end; a read error may be behind it. TCRdb fed the RACE reads into MiXCR, producing one record per CDR3 protein. The table shows nearly 350,000 distinct CDR3 sequences, with under 8% occurring only once. General study findings and limits: The study found expanded TCRs formed significantly more large CDR3 similarity clusters than controls.

This sequence originates from a woman between 18 and 29 years old with alopecia areata. Some clones in this sample may be carry-over from other donors' samples. The specimen comprised whole blood, sampled in connection with sensitization to the hapten diphenylcyclopropenone (DPC). The rearrangement uses TRBV7-7 and TRBJ2-7, with TRBD1 matching 11 bases. The CDR3 reads CASSSGQGAGYEQYF. DNA of the CDR3: TGTGCTAGCAGCTCCGGACAGGGGGCAGGCTACGAGCAGTACTTC. Using reference TRBV7-7 and TRBJ2-7 for the parts outside the CDR3, the full variable domain is GAGVSQSPRYKVTKRGQDVTLRCDPISSHATLYWYQQALGQGPEFLTYFNYEAQPDKSGLPSDRFSAERPEGSISTLTIQRTEQRDSAMYRCASSSGQGAGYEQYFGPGTRLTVT.